These 15 T cell receptor beta chains were sequenced from one sample in a study of early T cells in non-severe SARS-CoV-2 infection. From the 5' RACE reads, TCRdb called clonotypes with MiXCR, one entry per CDR3 protein. The sample contains roughly 83,000 distinct CDR3 sequences, about 10% of which appear only once. The sample in question was whole blood, obtained at baseline. Receptors were obtained from an adult who was a healthcare worker with PCR-confirmed SARS-CoV-2 infection or an uninfected control (not recorded which).

The chain joins TRBV14 to TRBJ2-3; D is possibly TRBD2 (5 bases). Trimming left V 0 bases short and J 3 bases short, with 10 bases between. The CDR3 is 15 residues long. CDR1 is SGHDN, CDR2 FVKESK, per germline. The CDR3 DNA follows: TGTGCCAGCAGCCAAGAAATCCTAGCAACAGATACGCAGTATTTT. Protein: CASSQEILATDTQYF.

This clonotype was picked up many times. This chain uses TRBV12-3 or TRBV12-4 with TRBJ2-7, with 7 bases matching TRBD1. With V trimmed by 5 bases and J by 3 bases, 4 bases remained unmatched. This CDR3 region has 13 residues. The CDR3 sequence: CASSRQGNYEQYF. The CDR3 nucleotides are TGTGCCAGCAGTCGACAGGGTAACTACGAGCAGTACTTC.

This clonotype was counted between two and nine times. This rearrangement joins TRBV11-2 to TRBJ2-1; D is unresolved. Trimming left V 5 bases short and J 9 bases short, with 14 bases between. Looked up from germline, CDR1 is SGHAT and CDR2 is FQNNGV. The CDR3 is 13 residues long. CDR3 bases: TGTGCCAGCAGCCGACGGGCACAAGCTGAGCAGTTCTTC. It yields the protein CASSRRAQAEQFF.

The V and J genes are TRBV5-4 and TRBJ1-2, with D maybe TRBD1 (6 bases). The ends were cut back, 3 bases at V and 4 bases at J, with 7 bases in the middle. The CDR3 totals 12 residues. The germline CDR1 and CDR2 sequences are SGHNT and YYREEE (reference sequence). The CDR3 DNA sequence: TGTGCCAGCAGCTCGGACAGCTATGGCTACACCTTC. It codes for CASSSDSYGYTF.

As concerns this clonotype: Possible read error: a much larger clone is one base away. The CDR3 carries no conserved terminal phenylalanine or tryptophan, so it likely arises from a read error. CDR3 DNA: TGTGCCACGGGACCCCCGACGAACACAGATACGCAGTATCTT. Translating gives CATGPPTNTDTQYL. V gene TRBV10-3 combines with J gene TRBJ2-3, with D tentatively TRBD1 or TRBD2 (5 bases each). Looked up from germline, CDR1 is ENHRY and CDR2 is SYGVKD. This CDR3 contains 14 residues. Between the trimmed V and J ends, which lost 10 bases and 2 bases, there was a span of 16 bases.

The rearrangement links TRBV12-3 or TRBV12-4 to TRBJ2-5, with D possibly being TRBD2 (6 bases). This CDR3 has 16 amino acids. V lost 1 base and J lost 5, with 17 bases in between. CDR3: CASSLGSTSSGETQYF. The CDR3 DNA is TGTGCCAGCAGTTTAGGTTCAACTAGCTCGGGTGAGACCCAGTACTTC.

This clonotype was observed a handful of times. The rearrangement joins TRBV20-1 to TRBJ2-7, with 11 bases matching TRBD2. The CDR3 length is 14 residues. V gave up 5 bases and J gave up 2 bases; unmatched junction bases: 5. Germline values: CDR1 DFQATT, CDR2 SNEGSKA (reference sequence). CDR3 nucleotide sequence: TGCAGTGCTTCGTCGACTAGCGGGGCCTACGAGCAGTACTTC. Encoded protein: CSASSTSGAYEQYF.

This chain joins TRBV6-5 and TRBJ2-7, with D possibly called TRBD1 or TRBD2 (6 bases each). Germline assignment: CDR1 MNHEY and CDR2 SVGAGI. V lost 0 bases and J lost 3, with 12 bases in between. The CDR3 is 15 residues long. The CDR3 nucleotides are TGTGCCAGCAGTTACTCGGGGGGCTCGGGCTACGAGCAGTACTTC. It encodes CASSYSGGSGYEQYF.

This rearrangement joins TRBV27 to TRBJ2-7; no reliable D call. The V end was cut by 4 bases, the J end by 4 bases, with 11 bases between. From germline, CDR1 is MNHEY and CDR2 SMNVEV (reference sequence). The CDR3 loop spans 13 amino acids. CDR3 coding DNA: TGTGCCAGCAGTTCACTGGATCGATACGAGCAGTACTTC. Its protein is CASSSLDRYEQYF.

The rearrangement uses TRBV7-3 and TRBJ2-3; perhaps TRBD2 as D (5 bases). The V and J ends lost 4 bases and 0 bases respectively, with 8 bases between them. Germline V gene sequence: CDR1 SGHTA, CDR2 FQGTGA. This CDR3 region has 14 residues. CDR3 bases: TGTGCCAGCAGCTGGAGCGGTAGCACAGATACGCAGTATTTT. Its protein product is CASSWSGSTDTQYF.

This clonotype has at least ten counts. This chain links TRBV7-2 with TRBJ2-7; D uncertain. The CDR3 spans 16 residues. The V end lost 1 base, the J end lost 2 bases, and 15 bases lay between the germline ends. From germline, CDR1 is SGHTA and CDR2 FQGNSA. The CDR3 DNA reads as TGTGCCAGCAGCTTAGATGAACTCCTAGGCGCCTACGAGCAGTACTTC. It is translated as CASSLDELLGAYEQYF.

This clonotype showed up just a few times. The chain recombines TRBV28 with TRBJ2-1; no clear D. V was cut by 4 bases and J by 0 bases, with 16 bases left in between. The CDR3 has 17 residues. Germline V gene lookup returns CDR1 MDHEN and CDR2 SYDVKM. CDR3: CASSSLIIRSSYNEQFF. CDR3 DNA sequence: TGTGCCAGCAGTTCGCTAATTATTCGGAGCTCCTACAATGAGCAGTTCTTC.

This clonotype was observed a few times. This chain joins TRBV7-2 and TRBJ2-2, with D possibly TRBD2 on 6 matching bases. Germline V gene sequence: CDR1 SGHTA, CDR2 FQGNSA. Trimming pared 3 bases from V and 13 bases from J, leaving 12 bases between. CDR3 length: 12 residues. CDR3 DNA sequence: TGTGCCAGCAGCTTCGGCCTGGGAGGGCTGTTTTTT. Its protein product is CASSFGLGGLFF.

This clonotype has a handful of counts. V usage is TRBV9 and J usage is TRBJ1-1; D is uncertain. Germline CDR1 is SGDLS and CDR2 is YYNGEE. The ends were cut back, 2 bases at V and 11 bases at J, with 7 bases in the middle. This CDR3 has 10 amino acids. The CDR3 sequence is CASSVSSAFF. In DNA form, the CDR3 reads TGTGCCAGCAGCGTCAGTTCGGCTTTCTTT.

This clonotype was seen more than once but under ten times. The junction and the germline gene differ at one end; a read error may be behind it. The J gene is TRBJ2-5, the V gene TRBV28, with 8 nucleotides matching TRBD2. Germline-derived CDR1 and CDR2 are MDHEN and SYDVKM. The CDR3 has 14 residues. The CDR3 DNA follows: TGTGCTAGCATGGGGCAGCGGGAGAAGGAGACCCAGTACTTC. Protein product: CASMGQREKETQYF.